Below, 22 T cell receptor beta chains from the same sample are listed, as sequenced in a study of cytomegalovirus exposure and HLA in healthy donors. Produced via immunoSEQ multiplex PCR; TCRdb's table is partial and in-frame only. The sample has some 110,000 clones, roughly 94% seen once. The sequencing input was PBMCs. The receptors derive from a woman between 18 and 29 years old in good health and CMV-seronegative.

The V and J genes are TRBV10-1 and TRBJ2-1; 10 nucleotides match TRBD2. CDR1 and CDR2 (germline): WNHNN, SYGVQD (reference sequence). The CDR3 totals 14 residues. V lost 4 bases to trimming and J lost 9 bases; unmatched junction nucleotides: 6. This CDR3 reads CASSVGLAGAEQFF. CDR3 DNA sequence: TGCGCCAGCAGTGTTGGGCTAGCGGGGGCTGAGCAGTTCTTC.

This clone showed up just once. This chain joins TRBV29-1 and TRBJ1-4, with D perhaps TRBD1 (5 bases). This CDR3 contains 15 residues. V was pared by 1 base and J by 4 bases, with 13 bases between. Germline loops: CDR1 SQVTM, CDR2 ANQGSEA. CDR3 loop: CSVEVGEAFNEKLFF. The DNA for the CDR3 is TGCAGCGTTGAAGTAGGGGAAGCCTTTAATGAAAAACTGTTTTTT.

The chain uses TRBV6-5 and TRBJ1-6; D remains ambiguous. The CDR3 has 14 amino acids. Trimming took off 0 bases at V and 11 bases at J, with 11 bases between the two ends. Looked up from germline, CDR1 is MNHEY and CDR2 is SVGAGI. This CDR3 reads CASSYSAGSPPLHF. The CDR3 coding sequence is TGTGCCAGCAGTTACTCGGCGGGGAGCCCACCCCTCCACTTT.

V usage is TRBV7-6 and J usage is TRBJ2-7, with a weak D call TRBD2 (6 bases). Between the trimmed V and J ends, which lost 11 bases and 2 bases, there was a span of 13 bases. The CDR3 sequence is 12 residues long. Germline-derived CDR1 and CDR2 are SGHVS and FNYEAQ. DNA for the CDR3: TGTGCCTCCGGGACTCTTCCCTACGAGCAGTACTTC. Translating it yields CASGTLPYEQYF.

This sequence joins TRBV27 and TRBJ1-2, with 7 bases matching TRBD1. Germline CDR1 and CDR2: MNHEY and SMNVEV (reference sequence). Losses at the gene ends were 6 bases for V and 2 bases for J; bases not matched to a gene: 9. The CDR3 has 15 residues. DNA for the CDR3: TGTGCCAGCAGCTACAGACAGGGAAAGAACTATGGCTACACCTTC. Translated: CASSYRQGKNYGYTF.

V and J are TRBV5-1 and TRBJ2-1; 8 bases are shared with TRBD1. V trimming: 3 bases; J trimming: 6 bases; junction bases outside the gene matches: 8. Germline loops: CDR1 SGHRS, CDR2 YFSETQ. This CDR3 region has 15 residues. CDR3 protein: CASSSLGQVSNEQFF. The CDR3 DNA reads TGCGCCAGCAGCTCCCTGGGACAGGTCTCCAATGAGCAGTTCTTC.

This clone has only one observation. The chain employs TRBV4-1 and TRBJ2-5, with 11 bases identical to TRBD1. V was pared by 2 bases and J by 5 bases, with 10 bases of the junction left unmatched. This CDR3 comprises 17 residues. Per germline, CDR1 MGHRA and CDR2 YSYEKL. This CDR3 reads CASSQHTGQGVGETQYF. CDR3 DNA: TGCGCCAGCAGCCAACATACGGGACAGGGGGTCGGGGAGACCCAGTACTTC.

This chain connects TRBV4-1 to TRBJ2-1; a possible D gene is TRBD2 (5 bases). V shed 6 bases and J shed 7 bases, with 19 bases lying between them. There are 15 residues in the CDR3. CDR1 is MGHRA, CDR2 YSYEKL, per germline. The CDR3 DNA reads TGCGCCAGCAGTCCGACTATGGTGTTTGAAAATGAGCAGTTCTTC. Translated: CASSPTMVFENEQFF.

This clone was seen many times. The DNA for the CDR3 is TGTGCCAGCAGGGGGAGGACAGGGGAGGCCTATGGCTACACCTTC. Translating gives CASRGRTGEAYGYTF. This chain links TRBV28 with TRBJ1-2, with TRBD1 identical over 9 bases. The CDR3 is 15 residues long. V gave up 6 bases and J gave up 4 bases; unmatched junction bases: 9. Germline assignment: CDR1 MDHEN and CDR2 SYDVKM.

The chain uses TRBV4-1 and TRBJ1-3; 9 positions match TRBD1. Germline CDR1 and CDR2: MGHRA and YSYEKL. With V trimmed by 1 base and J by 8 bases, 6 bases remained unmatched. The CDR3 contains 15 residues. Here the CDR3 reads CASSQVGDRADTIYF. The DNA for the CDR3 is TGCGCCAGCAGCCAAGTGGGGGACAGGGCGGACACCATATATTTT.

This chain links TRBV4-2 with TRBJ2-7; 10 bases line up with TRBD1. This CDR3 comprises 17 residues. CDR1 and CDR2 from the germline V gene are LGHNA and YNFKEQ. V shed 2 bases and J 3 bases; nucleotides not matched to a gene: 10. The CDR3 DNA is TGTGCCAGCAGCCAATTTCCCACCGGGACAGGGGTCTACGAGCAGTACTTC. Amino acid sequence: CASSQFPTGTGVYEQYF.

The chain has TRBV15 and TRBJ1-4; unclear D gene. Per germline, CDR1 LNHNV and CDR2 YYDKDF (reference sequence). The CDR3 extends over 14 amino acids. The V end lost 0 bases, the J end lost 4 bases, and 6 bases lay between the germline ends. CDR3 region: CATSRDTVNEKLFF. The CDR3 DNA sequence: TGTGCCACCAGCAGAGATACAGTTAATGAAAAACTGTTTTTT.

The genes are TRBV11-3 and TRBJ2-6; 10 bases align to TRBD1. Germline trimming cut 9 bases from V and 1 base from J; bases unmatched to any gene: 6. CDR1 is SGHNT and CDR2 is YENEEA in the germline V gene. This CDR3 has 16 amino acids. The CDR3 region has the DNA TGTGCCAGTGGGGACAGGGGAGGTTCTGGGGCCAACGTCCTGACTTTC. Residues: CASGDRGGSGANVLTF.

The rearrangement joins TRBV7-2 to TRBJ1-1; TRBD1 is a possible D gene (5 bases). Germline V gene data show CDR1 as SGHTA and CDR2 as FQGNSA. V lost 7 bases, J lost 6 bases, and 15 bases lay in between. This CDR3 spans 13 amino acids. CDR3 amino acids: CASKKMGLSEAFF. CDR3 DNA: TGTGCCAGCAAAAAGATGGGGCTCTCTGAAGCTTTCTTT. Filled out from reference TRBV7-2 and TRBJ1-1, the complete variable domain reads GAGVSQSPSNKVTEKGKDVELRCDPISGHTALYWYRQSLGQGLEFLIYFQGNSAPDKSGLPSDRFSAERTGGSVSTLTIQRTQQEDSAVYLCASKKMGLSEAFFGQGTRLTVV.

This chain joins TRBV7-9 and TRBJ2-7; D might be TRBD2 (6 bases). The CDR3 loop spans 13 amino acids. V was cut by 7 bases and J by 0 bases, with 10 bases left in between. CDR1 SEHNR and CDR2 FQNEAQ come from the germline V gene (reference sequence). The CDR3 loop reads CASTTGSSYEQYF. CDR3 coding DNA: TGTGCCAGCACTACCGGGAGCTCCTACGAGCAGTACTTC.

The chain is built from TRBV12-5 and TRBJ2-2; the D is unclear. Germline V lookup: CDR1 LGHNT, CDR2 FRNRAP. V shed 3 bases and J shed 6 bases, with 5 bases lying between them. The CDR3 extends over 12 amino acids. The DNA for the CDR3 is TGTGCTAGTGGTTTTATCCCCGGGGAGCTGTTTTTT. Residues: CASGFIPGELFF.

The chain links TRBV6-1 to TRBJ1-1; D possibly corresponds to TRBD1 (6 bases). Between the trimmed V and J ends, which lost 4 bases and 3 bases, there was a span of 12 bases. CDR3 length equals 14 residues. Germline-derived CDR1 and CDR2 are MNHNS and SASEGT. This CDR3 reads CASSATGGDTEAFF. The CDR3 nucleotides are TGTGCCAGCAGTGCGACAGGTGGCGACACTGAAGCTTTCTTT.

The J gene is TRBJ2-7, the V gene TRBV6-1; no clear D gene. The V and J ends lost 3 bases and 3 bases respectively, with 3 bases between them. This CDR3 is built from 11 residues. Germline CDR1 reads MNHNS; CDR2 reads SASEGT. The CDR3 nucleotides are TGTGCCAGCAGTGACCACTACGAGCAGTACTTC. Residues: CASSDHYEQYF.

The rearrangement joins TRBV6-6 to TRBJ2-1, with 7 bases lining up with TRBD2. The V gene's germline CDR1 is MNHNY and CDR2 SVGAGI (reference sequence). This CDR3 is 16 amino acids long. V was pared by 1 base and J by 0 bases, with 3 bases of the junction left unmatched. CDR3 sequence: CASSYWGGSSYNEQFF. CDR3 nucleotides: TGTGCCAGCAGTTACTGGGGCGGGAGCTCCTACAATGAGCAGTTCTTC.

The chain has TRBV28 and TRBJ2-7; TRBD2 matches 10 bases. Germline assignment: CDR1 MDHEN and CDR2 SYDVKM. The CDR3 spans 15 residues. Germline trimming cut 3 bases from V and 2 bases from J; bases unmatched to any gene: 4. The CDR3 spells CASSFPAGGTYEQYF. The CDR3 coding sequence is TGTGCCAGCAGTTTCCCAGCGGGAGGGACCTACGAGCAGTACTTC. The full variable domain, its missing parts supplied by reference TRBV28 and TRBJ2-7, is DVKVTQSSRYLVKRTGEKVFLECVQDMDHENMFWYRQDPGLGLRLIYFSYDVKMKEKGDIPEGYSVSREKKERFSLILESASTNQTSMYLCASSFPAGGTYEQYFGPGTRLTVT.

As to this clone: The same CDR3 is also encoded by other DNA sequences in this sample. The gene calls are TRBV19 and TRBJ2-1; TRBD2 agrees at 8 bases. CDR1 is LNHDA and CDR2 is SQIVND in the germline V gene (reference sequence). V lost 4 bases, J lost 7 bases, and 0 bases stayed unmatched. This CDR3 spans 12 amino acids. For the CDR3, the DNA is TGTGCCAGTAGTAGCGGGGGGAATGAGCAGTTCTTC. It is translated as CASSSGGNEQFF.

The chain is built from TRBV30 and TRBJ2-2, with D possibly TRBD2 on 6 matching bases. This CDR3 has 18 amino acids. V was shortened by 4 bases and J by 0 bases, with 21 bases between the two germline ends. The germline V gene has CDR1 GTSNPN and CDR2 SVGIG (reference sequence). The CDR3 DNA sequence: TGTGCCTGGAATTCCCGCCGGACTACCCGCGCGAACACCGGGGAGCTGTTTTTT. Its protein product is CAWNSRRTTRANTGELFF.